These 6 T cell receptor beta chains came from one sample sequenced in a study of T cell responses to AZD1222 COVID-19 vaccine. TCRdb's table, derived via immunoSEQ multiplex PCR, lists solely in-frame clones and lacks some. The table has some 150,000 clones, 90% seen once. Sample: peripheral blood, taken 28 days after the second AZD1222 dose. These TCRs come from an adult who received the AZD1222 COVID-19 vaccine.

The chain carries TRBV4-1 and TRBJ1-5; no definite D call. The CDR3 spans 13 residues. V was shortened by 0 bases and J by 8 bases, with 8 bases between the two germline ends. From germline, CDR1 is MGHRA and CDR2 YSYEKL. The CDR3 DNA reads as TGCGCCAGCAGCCAAGATCGGATCAAGCCCCAGCATTTT. Translating it yields CASSQDRIKPQHF.

The CDR3 coding sequence is TGTGCCAGCAGGACAGGGGGAAGGGGCTACACCTTC. Translating it yields CASRTGGRGYTF. The V and J genes are TRBV6-5 and TRBJ1-2; 9 bases are a match to TRBD1. The CDR3 has 12 residues. V was pared by 6 bases and J by 8 bases, with 4 bases of the junction left unmatched. The germline V gene has CDR1 MNHEY and CDR2 SVGAGI.

The chain employs TRBV30 and TRBJ2-7; 8 bases fit TRBD2. CDR1 GTSNPN and CDR2 SVGIG come from the germline V gene (reference sequence). This CDR3 comprises 14 residues. Trimming took 3 bases from V and 9 from J; bases not matched to a gene: 13. CDR3 protein: CAWRETSAPSGQYF. As DNA, the CDR3 is TGTGCCTGGAGGGAGACTAGCGCCCCGTCCGGGCAGTACTTC.

This chain links TRBV9 with TRBJ2-1; either TRBD1 or TRBD2 may supply D (5 bases each). Deletions cut 0 bases from V and 0 bases from J, with 10 bases between. Germline V gene lookup returns CDR1 SGDLS and CDR2 YYNGEE. The CDR3 sequence is 16 residues long. The CDR3 here is CASSVAWGTSYNEQFF. In DNA, the CDR3 is TGTGCCAGCAGCGTAGCTTGGGGGACCTCCTACAATGAGCAGTTCTTC.

Notes on this clone: A junction end diverges from the germline sequence, so it may reflect a read error. The chain is built from TRBV15 and TRBJ1-6; D uncertain. CDR3 length: 18 amino acids. Germline V gives CDR1 LNHNV, CDR2 YYDKDF (reference sequence). The DNA of the CDR3 is TGTCCCACCACCAGACACGACCCTACGAGCTCCTATAATTCACCCCTCCACTTT. Translation: CPTTRHDPTSSYNSPLHF. Together with reference TRBV15 and TRBJ1-6, the CDR3 gives the full variable domain: DAMVIQNPRYQVTQFGKPVTLSCSQTLNHNVMYWYQQKSSQAPKLLFHYYDKDFNNEADTPDNFQSRRPNTSFCFLDIRSPGLGDTAMYLCPTTRHDPTSSYNSPLHFGNGTRLTVT.

V usage is TRBV4-1 and J usage is TRBJ1-5; a weak D match, TRBD1 (5 bases). V was clipped by 1 base and J by 4 bases, with 8 bases between them. Per the germline V gene, CDR1 is MGHRA and CDR2 is YSYEKL. This CDR3 is 14 amino acids long. This chain's CDR3 is CASSQGQTNQPQHF. The CDR3 DNA reads as TGCGCCAGCAGCCAAGGACAGACGAATCAGCCCCAGCATTTT.